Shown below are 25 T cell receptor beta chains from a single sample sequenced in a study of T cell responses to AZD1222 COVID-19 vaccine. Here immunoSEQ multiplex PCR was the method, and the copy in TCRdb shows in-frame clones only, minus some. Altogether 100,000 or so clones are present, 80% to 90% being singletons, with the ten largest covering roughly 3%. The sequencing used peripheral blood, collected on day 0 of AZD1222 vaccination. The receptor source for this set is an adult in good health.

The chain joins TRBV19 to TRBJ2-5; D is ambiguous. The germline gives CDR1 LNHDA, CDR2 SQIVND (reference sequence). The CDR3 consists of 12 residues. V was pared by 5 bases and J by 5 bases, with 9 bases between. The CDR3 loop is CASSPLGETQYF. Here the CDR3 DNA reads TGTGCCAGTAGTCCCTTGGGGGAGACCCAGTACTTC.

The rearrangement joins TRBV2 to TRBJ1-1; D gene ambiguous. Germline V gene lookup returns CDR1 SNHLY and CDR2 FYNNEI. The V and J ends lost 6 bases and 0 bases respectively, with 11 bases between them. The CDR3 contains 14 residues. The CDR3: CASSRTTLNTEAFF. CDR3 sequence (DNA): TGTGCCAGCAGCCGGACGACCCTGAACACTGAAGCTTTCTTT.

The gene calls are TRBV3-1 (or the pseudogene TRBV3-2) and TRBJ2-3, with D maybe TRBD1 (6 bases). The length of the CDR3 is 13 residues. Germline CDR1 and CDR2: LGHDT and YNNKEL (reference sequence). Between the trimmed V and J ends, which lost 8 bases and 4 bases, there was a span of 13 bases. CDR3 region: CASGGARPDTQYF. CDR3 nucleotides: TGTGCCAGCGGGGGCGCCCGCCCAGATACGCAGTATTTT.

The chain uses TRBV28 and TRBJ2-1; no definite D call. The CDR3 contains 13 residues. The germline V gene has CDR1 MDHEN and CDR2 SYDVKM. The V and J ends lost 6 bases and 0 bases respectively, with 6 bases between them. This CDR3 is CASRHNSYNEQFF. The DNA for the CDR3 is TGTGCCAGCAGACATAACTCCTACAATGAGCAGTTCTTC.

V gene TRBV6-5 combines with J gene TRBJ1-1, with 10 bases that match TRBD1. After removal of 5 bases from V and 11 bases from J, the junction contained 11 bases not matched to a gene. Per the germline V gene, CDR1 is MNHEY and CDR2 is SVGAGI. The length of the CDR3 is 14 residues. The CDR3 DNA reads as TGTGCCAGCAGTCGAGATGAAGACAGGGGGCAGGCTTTCTTT. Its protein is CASSRDEDRGQAFF.

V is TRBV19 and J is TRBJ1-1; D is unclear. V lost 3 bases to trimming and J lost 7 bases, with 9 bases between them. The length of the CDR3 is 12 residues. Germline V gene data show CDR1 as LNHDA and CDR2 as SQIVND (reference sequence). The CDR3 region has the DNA TGTGCCAGTAGTATGAAGCAAGGTGAAGCTTTCTTT. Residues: CASSMKQGEAFF.

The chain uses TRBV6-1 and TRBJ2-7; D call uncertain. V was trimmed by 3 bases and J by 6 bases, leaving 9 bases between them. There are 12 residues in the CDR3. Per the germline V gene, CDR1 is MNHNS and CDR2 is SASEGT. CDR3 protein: CASSDPNTEQYF. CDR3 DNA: TGTGCCAGCAGTGACCCGAACACCGAGCAGTACTTC.

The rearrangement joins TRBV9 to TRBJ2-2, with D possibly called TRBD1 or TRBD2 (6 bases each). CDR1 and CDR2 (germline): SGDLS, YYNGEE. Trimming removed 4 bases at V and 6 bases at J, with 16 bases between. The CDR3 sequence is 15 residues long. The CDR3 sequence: CASSQVGGRAGELFF. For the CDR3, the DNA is TGTGCCAGCAGCCAGGTGGGGGGCCGGGCCGGGGAGCTGTTTTTT.

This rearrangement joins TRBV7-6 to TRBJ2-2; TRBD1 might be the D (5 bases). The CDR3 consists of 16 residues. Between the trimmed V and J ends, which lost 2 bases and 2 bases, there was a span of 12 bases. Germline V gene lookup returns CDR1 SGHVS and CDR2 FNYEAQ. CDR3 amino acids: CASSLQGLGNTGELFF. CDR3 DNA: TGTGCCAGCAGCTTACAGGGTCTCGGAAACACCGGGGAGCTGTTTTTT.

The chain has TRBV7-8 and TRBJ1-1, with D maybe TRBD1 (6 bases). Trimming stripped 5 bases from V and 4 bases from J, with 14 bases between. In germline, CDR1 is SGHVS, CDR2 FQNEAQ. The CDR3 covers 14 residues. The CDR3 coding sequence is TGTGCCAGCAGCCCGAGGGGGTTCGGCACTGAAGCTTTCTTT. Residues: CASSPRGFGTEAFF.

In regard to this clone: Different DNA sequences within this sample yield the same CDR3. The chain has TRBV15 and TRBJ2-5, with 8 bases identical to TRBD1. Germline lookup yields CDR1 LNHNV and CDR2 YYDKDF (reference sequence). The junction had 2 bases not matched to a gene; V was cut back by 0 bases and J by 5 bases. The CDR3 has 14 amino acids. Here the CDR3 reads CATSRDRGQETQYF. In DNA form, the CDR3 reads TGTGCCACCAGCAGAGACAGGGGGCAGGAGACCCAGTACTTC.

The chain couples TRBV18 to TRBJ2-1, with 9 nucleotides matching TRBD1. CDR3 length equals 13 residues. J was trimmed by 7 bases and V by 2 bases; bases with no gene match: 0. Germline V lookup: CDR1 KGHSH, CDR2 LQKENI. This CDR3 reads CASSPDRGNEQFF. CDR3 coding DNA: TGTGCCAGCTCACCAGACAGGGGGAATGAGCAGTTCTTC.

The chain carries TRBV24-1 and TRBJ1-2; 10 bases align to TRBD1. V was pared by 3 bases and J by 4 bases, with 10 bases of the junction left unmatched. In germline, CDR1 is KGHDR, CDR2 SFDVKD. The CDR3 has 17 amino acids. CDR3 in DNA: TGTGCCACCAGTGATGCCGGCGGGACAGGGGCTTTCTATGGCTACACCTTC. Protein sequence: CATSDAGGTGAFYGYTF.

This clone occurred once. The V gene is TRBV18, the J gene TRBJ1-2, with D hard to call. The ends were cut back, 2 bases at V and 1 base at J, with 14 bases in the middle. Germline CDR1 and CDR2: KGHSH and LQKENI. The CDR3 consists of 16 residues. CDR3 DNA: TGTGCCAGCTCACCAGTGGTTTCAGGACTTAACTATGGCTACACCTTC. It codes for CASSPVVSGLNYGYTF.

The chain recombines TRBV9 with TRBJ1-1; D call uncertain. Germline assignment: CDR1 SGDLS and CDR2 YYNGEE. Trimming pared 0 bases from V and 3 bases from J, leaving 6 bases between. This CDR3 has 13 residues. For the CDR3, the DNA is TGTGCCAGCAGCGTAGGGACCTACACTGAAGCTTTCTTT. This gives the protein CASSVGTYTEAFF.

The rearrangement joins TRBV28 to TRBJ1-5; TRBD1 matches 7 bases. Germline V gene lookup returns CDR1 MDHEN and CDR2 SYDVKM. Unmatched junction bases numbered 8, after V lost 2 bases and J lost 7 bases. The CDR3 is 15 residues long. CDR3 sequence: CASSLGGGWGQPQHF. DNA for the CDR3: TGTGCCAGCAGTTTAGGAGGGGGCTGGGGGCAGCCCCAGCATTTT.

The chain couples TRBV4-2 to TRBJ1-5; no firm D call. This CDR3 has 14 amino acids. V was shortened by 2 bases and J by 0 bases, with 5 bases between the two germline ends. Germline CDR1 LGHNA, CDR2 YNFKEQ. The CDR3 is CASSQPDSNQPQHF. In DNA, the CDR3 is TGTGCCAGCAGCCAACCAGATAGCAATCAGCCCCAGCATTTT.

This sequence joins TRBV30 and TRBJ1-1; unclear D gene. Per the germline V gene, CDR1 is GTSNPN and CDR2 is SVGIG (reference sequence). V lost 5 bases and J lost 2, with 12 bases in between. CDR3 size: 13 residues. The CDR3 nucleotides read TGTGCCTGGGAGTGTGGGTTCAACACTGAAGCTTTCTTT. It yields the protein CAWECGFNTEAFF.

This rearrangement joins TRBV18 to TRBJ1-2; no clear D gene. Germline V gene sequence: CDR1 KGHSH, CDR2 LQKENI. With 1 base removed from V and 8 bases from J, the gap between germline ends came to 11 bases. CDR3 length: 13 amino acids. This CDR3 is CASSPRAGMGYTF. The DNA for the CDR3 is TGTGCCAGCTCACCACGGGCAGGTATGGGCTACACCTTC.

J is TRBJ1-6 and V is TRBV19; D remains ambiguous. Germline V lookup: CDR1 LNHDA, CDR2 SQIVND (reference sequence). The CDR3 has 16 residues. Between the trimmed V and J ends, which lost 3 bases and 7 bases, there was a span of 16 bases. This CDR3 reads CASSIPDPSGNSPLHF. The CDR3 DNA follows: TGTGCCAGTAGTATTCCCGACCCATCGGGGAATTCACCCCTCCACTTT.

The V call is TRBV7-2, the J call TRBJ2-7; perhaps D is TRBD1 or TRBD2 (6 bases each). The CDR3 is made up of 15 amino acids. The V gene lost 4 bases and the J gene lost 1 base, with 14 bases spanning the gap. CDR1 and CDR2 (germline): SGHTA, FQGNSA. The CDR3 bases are TGTGCCAGCAGCTCAAGAGGGGGGAATTCCTACGAGCAGTACTTC. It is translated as CASSSRGGNSYEQYF.

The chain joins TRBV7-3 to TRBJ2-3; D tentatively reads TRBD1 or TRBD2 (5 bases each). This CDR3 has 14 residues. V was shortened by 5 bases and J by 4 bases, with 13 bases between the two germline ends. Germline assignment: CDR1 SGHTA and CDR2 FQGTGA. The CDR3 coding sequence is TGTGCCAGCAGCGTAGGTGGGGGAGCAGATACGCAGTATTTT. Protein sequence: CASSVGGGADTQYF.

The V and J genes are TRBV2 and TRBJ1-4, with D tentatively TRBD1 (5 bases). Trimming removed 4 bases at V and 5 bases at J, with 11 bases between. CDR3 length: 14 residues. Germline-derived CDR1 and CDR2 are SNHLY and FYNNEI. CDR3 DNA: TGTGCCAGCAGTGGAATGACAGAAAATGAAAAACTGTTTTTT. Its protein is CASSGMTENEKLFF.

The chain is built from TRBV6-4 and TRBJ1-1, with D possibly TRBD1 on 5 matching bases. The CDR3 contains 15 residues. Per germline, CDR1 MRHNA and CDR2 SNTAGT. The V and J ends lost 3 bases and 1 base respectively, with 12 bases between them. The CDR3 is CASSEQSGQNTEAFF. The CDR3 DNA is TGTGCCAGCAGTGAACAGTCGGGGCAGAACACTGAAGCTTTCTTT.

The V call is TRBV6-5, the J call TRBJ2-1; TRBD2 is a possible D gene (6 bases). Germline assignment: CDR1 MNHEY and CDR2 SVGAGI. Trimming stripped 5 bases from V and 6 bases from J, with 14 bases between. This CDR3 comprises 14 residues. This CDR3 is CASSRTGTSNEQFF. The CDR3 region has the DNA TGTGCCAGCAGTAGGACCGGGACTTCCAATGAGCAGTTCTTC.